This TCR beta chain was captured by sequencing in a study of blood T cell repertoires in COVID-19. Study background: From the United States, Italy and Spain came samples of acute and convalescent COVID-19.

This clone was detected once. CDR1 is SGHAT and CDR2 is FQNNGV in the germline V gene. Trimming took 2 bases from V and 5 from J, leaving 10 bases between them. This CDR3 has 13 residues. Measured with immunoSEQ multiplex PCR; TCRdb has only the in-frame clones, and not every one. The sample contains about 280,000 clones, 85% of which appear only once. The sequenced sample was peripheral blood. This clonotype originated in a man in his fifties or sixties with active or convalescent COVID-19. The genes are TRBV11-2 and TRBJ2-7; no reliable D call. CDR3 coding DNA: TGTGCCAGCAGCTTACAGGTTTCCGACGAGCAGTACTTC. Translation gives CASSLQVSDEQYF.